Sequencing of this T cell receptor beta chain was carried out in a study of blood T cell repertoires in COVID-19. This clone turned up a few times. Assay used: immunoSEQ multiplex PCR; TCRdb lists only in-frame clones, some missing. This table holds hundreds of thousands of clones, approximately 83% found once. The germline CDR1 and CDR2 sequences are SGHRS and YFSETQ. CDR3 length: 15 amino acids. Trimming took 4 bases from V and 2 from J; bases not matched to a gene: 7. This TCR derives from a man in his thirties or forties who had recovered from COVID-19. The sample was PBMCs or T cells enriched from blood (not recorded which). The chain carries TRBV5-1 and TRBJ2-3; the match to TRBD1 covers 7 bases. The CDR3 sequence: CASSTSDRSTDTQYF. Here the CDR3 DNA reads TGCGCCAGCAGCACATCGGACAGGTCCACAGATACGCAGTATTTT.